This T cell receptor (beta chain) was sequenced during a study of graft-versus-host responses after intestinal transplantation. At the level of the study: Recipients got multivisceral, liver-intestinal, or isolated intestinal transplants. Once they had received anti-thymocyte globulin induction, all recipients took tacrolimus and steroids for around three years. Points from the study as a whole: Graft-donor T cell macrochimerism in patients accompanied high graft-versus-host to host-versus-graft clonal ratios in allografts. Some GvH clones were seen earlier in gut or blood, suggesting intestinal origin.

This clone was found a few times. The antigen is not known. Using immunoSEQ multiplex PCR, the repertoire was profiled, and TCRdb retains in-frame clones only, with some absent. In the table there are fewer than 95,000 clones, just under 95% of which are singletons. Germline-derived CDR1 and CDR2 are SGDLS and YYNGEE. The V gene end was trimmed by 3 bases and the J gene end by 2 bases; junction bases not matched to a gene: 4. This CDR3 spans 15 amino acids. The sequences come from unstimulated CD8+ T cells sorted from spleen or lymph node cells, collected before transplant. This chain connects TRBV9 to TRBJ1-3, with 8 bases matching TRBD1. The clonotype was recovered from a human donor who was the organ donor for an intestinal transplant. CDR3 sequence reads: CASSDWTGPGNTIYF. CDR3 coding DNA: TGTGCCAGCAGCGACTGGACAGGGCCTGGAAACACCATATATTTT.